The entry that follows covers one T cell receptor beta chain sequence. This sample was included in a study of blood T cell repertoires in COVID-19. As for the study in general: Acute and convalescent COVID-19 specimens originated in the United States, Italy and Spain. Nucleic acid was either cDNA or gDNA, and it came from T cells, B-cell-depleted T cells, or PBMCs.

Trimming cost V 0 bases and J 6 bases; bases outside gene matches: 5. Germline V gene lookup returns CDR1 SGHRS and CDR2 YFSETQ. The CDR3 sequence is 15 residues long. The method was immunoSEQ multiplex PCR; TCRdb's version includes in-frame clones alone and lacks a portion of them. The table shows about 380,000 clones, with about 85% occurring only once. Sequenced sample: peripheral blood. V is TRBV5-1 and J is TRBJ1-5; 8 bases are a match to TRBD1. The receptor's source is a woman between 18 and 30 years old with acute or convalescent COVID-19. This chain's CDR3 is CASSLAAGGGQPQHF. In DNA, the CDR3 is TGCGCCAGCAGCTTGGCCGCAGGGGGCGGTCAGCCCCAGCATTTT. The complete variable domain, with remaining parts taken from reference TRBV5-1 and TRBJ1-5, reads KAGVTQTPRYLIKTRGQQVTLSCSPISGHRSVSWYQQTPGQGLQFLFEYFSETQRNKGNFPGRFSGRQFSNSRSEMNVSTLELGDSALYLCASSLAAGGGQPQHFGDGTRLSIL.